Each of the 27 T cell receptor beta chains below was sequenced from the same sample in a study of CD8 T cells in ankylosing spondylitis. TCRdb reprocessed the 5' RACE reads via MiXCR and lists one record per CDR3 protein. The table includes about 360,000 distinct CDR3 sequences, approximately 22% detected once. Input material: blood, either unsorted or a sorted T cell fraction (not recorded which). Source of these receptors: a male donor with ankylosing spondylitis or in good health (not recorded which).

J is TRBJ2-3 and V is TRBV7-2; D is uncertain. The length of the CDR3 is 15 residues. The germline V and J ends were trimmed by 5 bases and 1 base, with 13 bases remaining between them. Germline CDR1 is SGHTA and CDR2 is FQGNSA. CDR3 loop: CASSIFDGGTDTQYF. CDR3 coding DNA: TGTGCCAGCAGCATTTTTGATGGGGGCACAGATACGCAGTATTTT.

This clonotype was seen more than once but under ten times. V gene TRBV20-1 combines with J gene TRBJ2-7; the D gene is possibly TRBD2 (6 bases). V was clipped by 3 bases and J by 2 bases, with 11 bases between them. CDR1 is DFQATT, CDR2 SNEGSKA, per germline (reference sequence). CDR3 length: 13 amino acids. The CDR3 spells CSARVGGTYEQYF. CDR3 nucleotides: TGCAGTGCTAGGGTCGGCGGGACCTACGAGCAGTACTTC.

J is TRBJ2-7 and V is TRBV7-2; perhaps D is TRBD1 or TRBD2 (7 bases each). Germline assignment: CDR1 SGHTA and CDR2 FQGNSA. The CDR3 is made up of 15 amino acids. V was cut by 3 bases and J by 3 bases, with 15 bases left in between. The CDR3 protein is CASSFGGRGHYEQYF. The CDR3 region has the DNA TGTGCCAGCAGCTTTGGGGGGAGGGGGCACTACGAGCAGTACTTC.

This chain links TRBV20-1 with TRBJ2-7; 7 bases are shared with TRBD1. The V gene's germline CDR1 is DFQATT and CDR2 SNEGSKA (reference sequence). The V segment lost 5 bases and the J segment 4 bases; nucleotides outside the gene matches: 11. This CDR3 comprises 14 residues. DNA of the CDR3: TGCAGTGCTGGTATCGACAGGGAATTATACGAGCAGTACTTC. This translates into CSAGIDRELYEQYF.

The J gene is TRBJ1-1, the V gene TRBV29-1; tentative D call: TRBD1 (5 bases). Germline assignment: CDR1 SQVTM and CDR2 ANQGSEA. The CDR3 totals 15 residues. The V end lost 0 bases, the J end lost 10 bases, and 21 bases lay between the germline ends. CDR3 loop: CSVEDPGPNPPGAFF. The CDR3 nucleotides read TGCAGCGTTGAAGATCCGGGACCCAATCCGCCTGGAGCTTTCTTT.

V is TRBV7-6 and J is TRBJ2-3; no definite D call. Per germline, CDR1 SGHVS and CDR2 FNYEAQ. The V end was cut by 0 bases, the J end by 2 bases, with 9 bases between. The CDR3 sequence is 15 residues long. CDR3 region: CASSLAETLTDTQYF. In nucleotides, the CDR3 is TGTGCCAGCAGCTTAGCGGAGACACTCACAGATACGCAGTATTTT.

V usage is TRBV9 and J usage is TRBJ2-1; 8 bases line up with TRBD2. Germline CDR1 reads SGDLS; CDR2 reads YYNGEE. The J segment lost 4 bases and the V segment lost 0 bases, leaving 9 bases of the junction unmatched. There are 17 residues in the CDR3. The CDR3 DNA reads as TGTGCCAGCAGCGTAGAGGTCGGGGGGGCTAGGTACAATGAGCAGTTCTTC. Amino acids: CASSVEVGGARYNEQFF.

This clonotype has just a few counts. This chain connects TRBV18 to TRBJ2-7; possibly TRBD1 for D (6 bases). CDR1 KGHSH and CDR2 LQKENI come from the germline V gene. The CDR3 loop spans 12 amino acids. V lost 5 bases and J 12 bases, leaving 17 bases between the germline ends. The CDR3, as DNA: TGTGCCAGCTCATCTGAACAGGGTTGGATGTACTTC. Its protein is CASSSEQGWMYF.

This sequence joins TRBV9 and TRBJ2-2; D possibly corresponds to TRBD1 (6 bases). CDR1 and CDR2 (germline): SGDLS, YYNGEE. The CDR3 consists of 15 residues. Between the trimmed V and J ends, which lost 4 bases and 4 bases, there was a span of 14 bases. CDR3 amino acids: CASSPAGGGTGELFF. The CDR3 DNA sequence: TGTGCCAGCAGCCCGGCTGGGGGCGGCACCGGGGAGCTGTTTTTT.

The CDR3 DNA reads as TGCAGTGCTAGCATACTAGAGAGTAGCTACAATGAGCAGTTCTTC. Encoded protein: CSASILESSYNEQFF. The chain couples TRBV20-1 to TRBJ2-1, with D perhaps matching TRBD2 (5 bases). V lost 3 bases to trimming and J lost 3 bases, with 15 bases between them. The CDR3 consists of 15 residues. Germline V gene sequence: CDR1 DFQATT, CDR2 SNEGSKA (reference sequence).

This clonotype was seen more than once but under ten times. The J gene is TRBJ2-1, the V gene TRBV24-1; TRBD1 is a possible D gene (6 bases). V gave up 1 base and J gave up 6 bases, with 9 bases separating them. The length of the CDR3 is 14 residues. CDR1 KGHDR and CDR2 SFDVKD come from the germline V gene. CDR3 DNA sequence: TGTGCCACCAGTGATTTTAACAGGGTCAATGAGCAGTTCTTC. Its translation: CATSDFNRVNEQFF.

This clonotype has just a few counts. The rearrangement joins TRBV30 to TRBJ2-7; 7 bases match TRBD2. CDR1 and CDR2 from the germline V gene are GTSNPN and SVGIG (reference sequence). The trim removed 8 bases at V and 0 bases at J, leaving 10 bases unmatched. CDR3 size: 14 residues. The CDR3 loop reads CAAREWGGSYEQYF. CDR3 bases: TGTGCCGCAAGGGAGTGGGGGGGCTCCTACGAGCAGTACTTC.

This clonotype has a handful of counts. The chain joins TRBV3-1 to TRBJ2-7; no reliable D call. Germline V gene sequence: CDR1 LGHDT, CDR2 YNNKEL (reference sequence). The CDR3 length is 14 residues. V lost 0 bases and J 0 bases, leaving 6 bases between the germline ends. In DNA form, the CDR3 reads TGTGCCAGCAGCCAAGAAGTGGTCTCCTACGAGCAGTACTTC. Translated, it gives CASSQEVVSYEQYF.

This clonotype turned up a few times. The V and J genes are TRBV6-4 and TRBJ2-7; 9 bases map to TRBD2. The CDR3 consists of 15 residues. Germline CDR1 is MRHNA and CDR2 is SNTAGT. After removal of 4 bases from V and 1 base from J, the junction contained 5 bases not matched to a gene. CDR3 DNA: TGTGCCAGCAGTGCGGGGAGCGGGGGGTCCTACGAGCAGTACTTC. This gives the protein CASSAGSGGSYEQYF.

There are a few counts of this clonotype. This rearrangement joins TRBV10-2 to TRBJ2-3; D is perhaps TRBD1 or TRBD2 (5 bases each). The length of the CDR3 is 12 residues. The V gene lost 8 bases and the J gene lost 4 bases, with 10 bases spanning the gap. CDR1 is WSHSY, CDR2 SAAADI, per germline. In DNA form, the CDR3 reads TGCGCCAGCGGGGACCCCCCAGATACGCAGTATTTT. Translated, it gives CASGDPPDTQYF.

In this sample, this clonotype turned up many times. The chain combines TRBV7-9 with TRBJ2-7; D might be TRBD2 (6 bases). V lost 5 bases to trimming and J lost 4 bases, with 18 bases between them. The CDR3 consists of 15 residues. From germline, CDR1 is SEHNR and CDR2 FQNEAQ (reference sequence). This chain's CDR3 is CASSPNWGERYEQYF. The CDR3 DNA follows: TGTGCCAGCAGCCCGAACTGGGGGGAACGTTACGAGCAGTACTTC.

This chain uses TRBV20-1 with TRBJ2-4; perhaps D is TRBD1 or TRBD2 (5 bases each). Per germline, CDR1 DFQATT and CDR2 SNEGSKA (reference sequence). Between the trimmed V and J ends, which lost 6 bases and 2 bases, there was a span of 20 bases. The CDR3 has 16 amino acids. CDR3 in amino acids: CSATPDSRDPKNIQYF. In DNA, the CDR3 is TGCAGTGCAACCCCGGACTCCAGGGATCCCAAAAACATTCAGTACTTC.

This clonotype was seen a few times. This chain uses TRBV4-1 with TRBJ2-5; 7 bases map to TRBD2. The germline gives CDR1 MGHRA, CDR2 YSYEKL. V shed 0 bases, J shed 2 bases, and the junction held 3 bases outside the gene matches. The CDR3 runs to 15 residues. The CDR3 bases are TGCGCCAGCAGCCAAGATGCCGGGGGGCAAGAGACCCAGTACTTC. It yields the protein CASSQDAGGQETQYF.

In regard to this clonotype: Germline and junction disagree at one end, which may indicate a read error. The V and J genes are TRBV20-1 and TRBJ1-4; D remains unclear. CDR3 length: 13 amino acids. The germline CDR1 and CDR2 sequences are DFQATT and SNEGSKA (reference sequence). CDR3 region: CSARTDTNEKLFF. CDR3 nucleotide sequence: TGCAGCGCTAGGACGGATACTAATGAAAAACTGTTTTTT.

The chain joins TRBV27 to TRBJ2-1, with TRBD2 matching over 7 bases. Trimming at V came to 6 bases and at J to 7 bases, leaving 12 bases not matched to a gene. The CDR3 extends over 15 amino acids. Germline CDR1 is MNHEY and CDR2 is SMNVEV (reference sequence). The CDR3 DNA reads TGTGCCAGCAGGCTCTGGACGGTGGGAGGGAATGAGCAGTTCTTC. Its translation: CASRLWTVGGNEQFF.

This chain uses TRBV16 with TRBJ2-7; 13 nucleotides match TRBD2. Germline CDR1 reads KGHSY; CDR2 reads FQNENV. With 5 bases clipped from V and 2 bases from J, the junction kept 3 bases outside the gene matches. The CDR3 has 15 residues. CDR3 bases: TGTGCCAGCAGCGAGACTAGCGGGGGGCCCTACGAGCAGTACTTC. This encodes CASSETSGGPYEQYF.

The V and J genes are TRBV10-3 and TRBJ2-1; D is possibly TRBD1 (5 bases). CDR1 and CDR2 from the germline V gene are ENHRY and SYGVKD. V was cut by 9 bases and J by 4 bases, with 13 bases left in between. This CDR3 has 13 amino acids. The chain's CDR3 is CAINLGAYNEQFF. The CDR3 nucleotides read TGTGCCATTAATCTAGGGGCGTACAATGAGCAGTTCTTC.

This clonotype was observed a handful of times. As the CDR3 is not closed by the conserved phenylalanine or tryptophan, this likely results from a read error. This chain links TRBV20-1 with TRBJ2-3; D not certain. CDR3 length: 15 residues. Germline loops: CDR1 DFQATT, CDR2 SNEGSKA (reference sequence). V was shortened by 1 base and J by 1 base, with 12 bases between the two germline ends. The CDR3 coding sequence is TGCAGTGCTAGAGCTACAGAATCCGGCACAGATACGCAGTATTGT. Translation gives CSARATESGTDTQYC.

This clonotype was detected a few times. The chain uses TRBV12-3 or TRBV12-4 and TRBJ2-3; perhaps TRBD2 as D (6 bases). The CDR3 is 17 residues long. V was clipped by 1 base and J by 7 bases, with 21 bases between them. The CDR3 nucleotides read TGTGCCAGCAGTTTAGACCAGCGGGTACTTTGGGGGAATACGCAGTATTTT. It encodes CASSLDQRVLWGNTQYF.

In regard to this clonotype: The CDR3 carries no conserved terminal phenylalanine or tryptophan, so it likely arises from a read error. The chain employs TRBV2 and TRBJ1-6, with a weak D call TRBD1 (6 bases). The CDR3 runs to 18 residues. CDR1 and CDR2 from the germline V gene are SNHLY and FYNNEI. The V gene lost 3 bases and the J gene lost 4 bases, with 19 bases spanning the gap. CDR3 DNA sequence: TGTGCCAGCAGTGAGGGCAGGGACAATGTCCCATATAATTCACCCCTCCACTAT. This sequence encodes CASSEGRDNVPYNSPLHY.

V and J are TRBV7-2 and TRBJ1-2; D remains unclear. The V gene lost 11 bases and the J gene lost 5 bases, with 12 bases spanning the gap. The V gene's germline CDR1 is SGHTA and CDR2 FQGNSA. The CDR3 length is 11 residues. The DNA for the CDR3 is TGTGCCGCGCGGAGTGGGTATGGCTACACCTTC. Translation: CAARSGYGYTF.

The chain joins TRBV9 to TRBJ2-1, with D perhaps matching TRBD2 (5 bases). Germline assignment: CDR1 SGDLS and CDR2 YYNGEE. The CDR3 extends over 14 amino acids. V gave up 3 bases and J gave up 4 bases, with 11 bases separating them. The CDR3 loop reads CASSATTGYNEQFF. CDR3 in DNA: TGTGCCAGCAGCGCGACGACGGGATACAATGAGCAGTTCTTC.